One TCR beta chain is described in this entry. Antigen: not known. The junction departs from the called germline gene at one end, perhaps through a read error. As the method for making TCR beta libraries, quantitative 5'-RACE with molecular barcodes was used. MiXCR was run by TCRdb on the 5' RACE reads, yielding one entry per CDR3 protein. Of around 150,000 distinct CDR3 sequences listed, about 7% were seen once; the top ten hold around an eighth. This entry is derived from a study of CD8 T cells in ankylosing spondylitis. Findings of the study overall: Blood of patients with ankylosing spondylitis appeared to be characterized by a TCR beta motif of several highly homologous variants. Peripheral blood held disease-linked clones only at relatively low frequency, and these were CD8+.

This CDR3 comprises 16 residues. Sequencing was performed on blood, either unsorted or a sorted T cell fraction (not recorded which). The genes are TRBV12-3 or TRBV12-4 and TRBJ2-7, with TRBD2 identical over 7 bases. This TCR came from a female donor with ankylosing spondylitis or in good health (not recorded which). The CDR3 loop is CASSPSGTIGSSEQYF. CDR3 nucleotide sequence: TGTGCCAGCAGCCCCTCCGGGACTATCGGCTCCTCCGAGCAGTACTTC.